The rows below give T cell receptor beta chains drawn from one sample of a study of neoadjuvant anti-PD-1 for oral cavity cancer. TCRdb's copy holds only in-frame clones and misses some; the assay was immunoSEQ multiplex PCR. The repertoire holds approximately 30,000 clones, with around four fifths as singletons. The sequences come from PBMCs, collected after nivolumab (anti-PD-1) treatment. The source of these receptors is a person aged 35-80 years with oral cavity squamous cell carcinoma. Both conserved end residues are part of each CDR3. Fields, in order: J gene, clone size, V gene, D gene, CDR3 DNA, CDR3 protein. D genes are given only for firm matches. Rows may omit the clone size; those that give it use once, few, many or a size class.

J gene: TRBJ2-7
clone size: once
V gene: TRBV6-1
D gene: NA
CDR3 DNA: TGTGCCAGCGAGGGATACGAGCAGTACTTC
CDR3 protein: CASEGYEQYF

J gene: TRBJ2-7
clone size: NA
V gene: TRBV2
D gene: NA
CDR3 DNA: TGTGCCACCTCTAGGACAGCAATACTCTCCTACGAGCAGTACTTC
CDR3 protein: CATSRTAILSYEQYF

J gene: TRBJ2-2
clone size: NA
V gene: TRBV10-1
D gene: NA
CDR3 DNA: TGCGCCAGCAGTCTTGTGGACACCGGGGAGCTGTTTTTT
CDR3 protein: CASSLVDTGELFF

J gene: TRBJ1-5
clone size: NA
V gene: TRBV5-1
D gene: NA
CDR3 DNA: TGCGCCAGCAGCGGCACAGGGAGCGAGCCCCAGCATTTT
CDR3 protein: CASSGTGSEPQHF

J gene: TRBJ1-1
clone size: NA
V gene: TRBV6-5
D gene: NA
CDR3 DNA: TGTGCCAGCAGTTACAATCGCAACACTGAAGCTTTCTTT
CDR3 protein: CASSYNRNTEAFF

J gene: TRBJ1-4
clone size: few
V gene: TRBV18
D gene: TRBD1
CDR3 DNA: TGTGCCAGCTCTCAAAGACAGGGGGATAATGAAAAACTGTTTTTT
CDR3 protein: CASSQRQGDNEKLFF

J gene: TRBJ2-6
clone size: once
V gene: TRBV29-1
D gene: NA
CDR3 DNA: TGCAGCGCCCGCCCCGCTGGGGCCAACGTCCTGACTTTC
CDR3 protein: CSARPAGANVLTF

J gene: TRBJ1-3
clone size: NA
V gene: TRBV5-1
D gene: NA
CDR3 DNA: TGCGCCAGCAGCTTGACTAATGGGGATGGGAGCTCTGGAAACACCATATATTTT
CDR3 protein: CASSLTNGDGSSGNTIYF

J gene: TRBJ2-7
clone size: NA
V gene: TRBV2
D gene: TRBD1
CDR3 DNA: TGTGCCAGCAGTGTTGACAGGGCCTACGAGCAGTACTTC
CDR3 protein: CASSVDRAYEQYF

J gene: TRBJ2-1
clone size: NA
V gene: TRBV7-7
D gene: NA
CDR3 DNA: TGTGCCAGCAGCTTAGATAGCTCGGGGTACAATGAGCAGTTCTTC
CDR3 protein: CASSLDSSGYNEQFF

J gene: TRBJ1-5
clone size: NA
V gene: TRBV5-1
D gene: NA
CDR3 DNA: TGCGCCAGCAGCTTGTTGTCAGGGGAGAATCAGCCCCAGCATTTT
CDR3 protein: CASSLLSGENQPQHF

J gene: TRBJ2-5
clone size: NA
V gene: TRBV27
D gene: NA
CDR3 DNA: TGTGCCAGCAGCTTAAGGATACAAGAGACCCAGTACTTC
CDR3 protein: CASSLRIQETQYF

J gene: TRBJ2-3
clone size: NA
V gene: TRBV27
D gene: TRBD1
CDR3 DNA: TGTGCCAGCAGCCGACAGGGGCGCACAGATACGCAGTATTTT
CDR3 protein: CASSRQGRTDTQYF

J gene: TRBJ1-4
clone size: NA
V gene: TRBV30
D gene: NA
CDR3 DNA: TGTGCCTGCGGCTTCGGGGAAAAACTGTTTTTT
CDR3 protein: CACGFGEKLFF

J gene: TRBJ2-3
clone size: NA
V gene: TRBV6-1
D gene: NA
CDR3 DNA: TGTGCCAGCAGTGATCCGAGACTGAGCACAGATACGCAGTATTTT
CDR3 protein: CASSDPRLSTDTQYF

J gene: TRBJ2-3
clone size: NA
V gene: TRBV7-8
D gene: TRBD2
CDR3 DNA: TGTGCCAGCAGCTTATTGGCCGGGGGGGCCACAGATACGCAGTATTTT
CDR3 protein: CASSLLAGGATDTQYF

J gene: TRBJ2-7
clone size: NA
V gene: TRBV29-1
D gene: NA
CDR3 DNA: TGCAGCGTCCCAGGGGAGGGCTACGAGCAGTACTTC
CDR3 protein: CSVPGEGYEQYF

J gene: TRBJ2-5
clone size: medium-sized
V gene: TRBV25-1
D gene: NA
CDR3 DNA: TGTGCCAGCAGTCACCGGGAGACCCAGTACTTC
CDR3 protein: CASSHRETQYF

J gene: TRBJ1-1
clone size: once
V gene: TRBV25-1
D gene: NA
CDR3 DNA: TGTGCCAGCAGTGATGCGGTAGTAGACACTGAAGCTTTCTTT
CDR3 protein: CASSDAVVDTEAFF

J gene: TRBJ2-7
clone size: NA
V gene: TRBV5-6
D gene: TRBD1
CDR3 DNA: TGTGCCAGCAGCTCGGGTAGACAGGGTTTCCACGAGCAGTACTTC
CDR3 protein: CASSSGRQGFHEQYF

J gene: TRBJ1-1
clone size: NA
V gene: TRBV30
D gene: NA
CDR3 DNA: TGTGCCTGGAGTGTAAATGCAATGAACACTGAAGCTTTCTTT
CDR3 protein: CAWSVNAMNTEAFF

J gene: TRBJ1-2
clone size: NA
V gene: TRBV7-9
D gene: NA
CDR3 DNA: TGTGCCAGCAGCTTAATCGCAGCTTTTGGCTACACCTTC
CDR3 protein: CASSLIAAFGYTF

J gene: TRBJ2-7
clone size: NA
V gene: TRBV10-3
D gene: NA
CDR3 DNA: TGTGCCATCAGTGACCTCCTGTCCGCGTACGAGCAGTACTTC
CDR3 protein: CAISDLLSAYEQYF

J gene: TRBJ1-5
clone size: NA
V gene: TRBV2
D gene: NA
CDR3 DNA: TGTGCCAGCAGTGACCTACGGAATAATCAGCCCCAGCATTTT
CDR3 protein: CASSDLRNNQPQHF

J gene: TRBJ1-1
clone size: NA
V gene: TRBV19
D gene: NA
CDR3 DNA: TGTGCCAGTAGTTTGTGGACTGGGGACACTGAAGCTTTCTTT
CDR3 protein: CASSLWTGDTEAFF

J gene: TRBJ1-6
clone size: few
V gene: TRBV30
D gene: TRBD1
CDR3 DNA: TGTGCCTGGAGGGGGGACAGGGGGCTCAGTTCACCCCTCCACTTT
CDR3 protein: CAWRGDRGLSSPLHF

J gene: TRBJ1-4
clone size: NA
V gene: TRBV5-1
D gene: NA
CDR3 DNA: TGCGCCAGCAGCCAACATCTGCAGGGAAATCGAGATGAAAAACTGTTTTTT
CDR3 protein: CASSQHLQGNRDEKLFF

J gene: TRBJ2-3
clone size: NA
V gene: TRBV9
D gene: NA
CDR3 DNA: TGTGCCAGCAGCGTAGGCCCCCAGGTAGGCACAGATACGCAGTATTTT
CDR3 protein: CASSVGPQVGTDTQYF

J gene: TRBJ2-3
clone size: NA
V gene: TRBV4-3
D gene: NA
CDR3 DNA: TGCGCCAGCAGCCAAGATCCGGTAGACAGCTGGACAGATACGCAGTATTTT
CDR3 protein: CASSQDPVDSWTDTQYF